A selection of T cell receptor beta chains follows, all from one sample in a study of blood T cell repertoires in COVID-19. Data came from immunoSEQ multiplex PCR; TCRdb stores just in-frame clones and leaves some out. Among 200,000 to 250,000 clones listed, roughly 84% were seen once. Sequencing was carried out using peripheral blood. The receptors were gathered from an elderly woman with active or convalescent COVID-19. Each CDR3 is given with its conserved first and last residue. A D gene is named only where the DNA matches it firmly. The listing skips clone size in some rows; elsewhere it reads once, few, many or a size class.

j_call v_call d_call clone_size cdr3_nt cdr3_aa
TRBJ1-5 TRBV18 TRBD1 NA TGTGCCAGCTCAGTCGGGACAGGGGGTAATCAGCCCCAGCATTTT CASSVGTGGNQPQHF
TRBJ2-7 TRBV27 TRBD1 NA TGTGCCAGCAGGAAGAACCGGGACAGGTCCTACGAGCAGTACTTC CASRKNRDRSYEQYF
TRBJ1-1 TRBV27 TRBD1 NA TGTGCCAGCAGTCAAGGGACAGGGGGCGAAGCTTTCTTT CASSQGTGGEAFF
TRBJ2-7 TRBV19 NA NA TGTGCCAGTACCCATCGGGACAACTACGAGCAGTACTTC CASTHRDNYEQYF
TRBJ2-7 TRBV24-1 NA few TGTGCCACCAGTGATGGCCTTACCTACGAGCAGTACTTC CATSDGLTYEQYF
TRBJ1-2 TRBV11-1 NA NA TGTGCCAGCAGCTTGGAGGGCGGCTATGGCTACACCTTC CASSLEGGYGYTF
TRBJ2-1 TRBV2 NA NA TGTGCCAGCAGCGTAACAGGGCTATATGAGCAGTTCTTC CASSVTGLYEQFF
TRBJ2-3 TRBV5-1 NA NA TGCGCCAGCAGCCTAGCAGTCAGCACAGATACGCAGTATTTT CASSLAVSTDTQYF
TRBJ1-4 TRBV7-9 NA NA TGTGCCAGCAGCTTAGCCGGGTCCATGGAAGGAAAACTGTTTTTT CASSLAGSMEGKLFF
TRBJ2-1 TRBV18 NA NA TGTGCCAGCTCACCACCCCGGGGTGAGCAGTTCTTC CASSPPRGEQFF
TRBJ1-6 TRBV9 NA once TGTGCCAGCAGCGTCGCAGGGGTAGTTGATTCACCCCTCCACTTT CASSVAGVVDSPLHF
TRBJ2-5 TRBV5-1 NA NA TGCGCCAGCAGCTTTCAGGGGGAGACCCAGTACTTC CASSFQGETQYF
TRBJ1-4 TRBV4-1 TRBD1 once TGCGCCAGCAGCCCACTTCCGGGACAGGGCGAGTCTGGACTGTTTTTT CASSPLPGQGESGLFF
TRBJ2-2 TRBV28 TRBD2 once TGTGCCAGCATGGGGGGGTTGAACACCGGGGAGCTGTTTTTT CASMGGLNTGELFF
TRBJ2-5 TRBV7-2 TRBD2 NA TGTGCCAGCAGCCCCCGGGCAGCGGGGGGCCAAGAGACCCAGTACTTC CASSPRAAGGQETQYF
TRBJ2-7 TRBV3-1/TRBV3-2 NA NA TGTGCCAGCAGCCAAGTGGCAGGAATTTCCTACGAGCAGTACTTC CASSQVAGISYEQYF
TRBJ2-5 TRBV10-3 NA once TGTGCCATCAGTGATCAAGTGAAGGCCGGGGAGACCCAGTACTTC CAISDQVKAGETQYF
TRBJ2-2 TRBV18 NA NA TGTGCCAGCTCACCACCTTCTAGGACCGGGGAGCTGTTTTTT CASSPPSRTGELFF
TRBJ2-2 TRBV18 TRBD1 NA TGTGCCAGCTCTCCACAGGGGGAGAACACCGGGGAGCTGTTTTTT CASSPQGENTGELFF
TRBJ1-3 TRBV28 NA NA TGTGCCAGCAGTTTTCGTAGCCGTGGAAACACCATATATTTT CASSFRSRGNTIYF
TRBJ1-5 TRBV3-1/TRBV3-2 TRBD1 NA TGTGCCAGCAGCCTCGACAGGGATCAGCCCCAGCATTTT CASSLDRDQPQHF
TRBJ2-7 TRBV27 TRBD1 NA TGTGCCAGCAGTCTAGGACAGGGGGCTACCTACGAGCAGTACTTC CASSLGQGATYEQYF
TRBJ2-2 TRBV4-3 NA NA TGCGCCAGCAGCTCCAGGGCCCACAACACCGGGGAGCTGTTTTTT CASSSRAHNTGELFF
TRBJ2-1 TRBV10-3 TRBD2 NA TGTGCCATCATGGGGCGAGCGGGAGGGACCTACAATGAGCAGTTCTTC CAIMGRAGGTYNEQFF
TRBJ2-5 TRBV7-8 TRBD2 once TGTGCCAGCAGCTTAAGGCGGATGGGCGGGGGGGTACAAGAGACCCAGTACTTC CASSLRRMGGGVQETQYF
TRBJ1-5 TRBV29-1 TRBD1 NA TGCAGCTTCACAGGGGGTAGCAATCAGCCCCAGCATTTT CSFTGGSNQPQHF
TRBJ2-6 TRBV25-1 NA NA TGTGCCACCGGGGGTTTAGGGGGCTTAAGTTCTGGGGCCAACGTCCTGACTTTC CATGGLGGLSSGANVLTF
TRBJ1-4 TRBV5-5 NA NA TGTGCCAGCAGCCGTAATACAGGGACTAATGAAAAACTGTTTTTT CASSRNTGTNEKLFF
TRBJ2-1 TRBV14 TRBD2 NA TGTGCCAGCAGACGGGGGGGTGGAATAGCGGGAACCTCCTACAATGAGCAGTTCTTC CASRRGGGIAGTSYNEQFF
TRBJ1-1 TRBV7-6 TRBD1 NA TGTGCCAGCAGCCTACTAAACGGACAGGGCATGAACACTGAAGCTTTCTTT CASSLLNGQGMNTEAFF
TRBJ2-7 TRBV12-5 NA NA TGTGCTAGTGGTTTATCGGATGGGAGCTACGAGCAGTACTTC CASGLSDGSYEQYF
TRBJ1-2 TRBV7-9 TRBD1 NA TGTGCCAGCCTCCCGCCGGGACAGGGAGGTGTGGAGGGCTACACCTTC CASLPPGQGGVEGYTF
TRBJ2-1 TRBV29-1 TRBD2 once TGCAGCGTTGAAGGGACTAGCGGGGGGGCTAGGAGCTCCTACAATGAGCAGTTCTTC CSVEGTSGGARSSYNEQFF
TRBJ2-2 TRBV15 NA NA TGTGCCACCAGCACCAACTTGGGCAGGACTGCGGGGCTGTTTTTT CATSTNLGRTAGLFF
TRBJ1-1 TRBV12-5 NA NA TGTGCTAGTGGTCTCCCGCCCGCGGTGCGGGGAACGAGAAACACTGAAGCTTTCTTT CASGLPPAVRGTRNTEAFF
TRBJ1-4 TRBV5-1 NA NA TGCGCCAGCAGCCACCGGACGGGAAATGAAAAACTGTTTTTT CASSHRTGNEKLFF
TRBJ2-4 TRBV6-2/TRBV6-3 NA NA TGTGCCAGCAGTCCGGAGGGGCTGGGGATTATTCAGTACTTC CASSPEGLGIIQYF
TRBJ1-1 TRBV5-1 NA NA TGCGCCAGCAGCGACCGACAGGAAACGCACAAGGGGGTAGCTTTCTTT CASSDRQETHKGVAFF
TRBJ1-5 TRBV7-2 NA NA TGTGCCAGCAGCTTAGAGGTGGGCAGCAAACAGCCCCAGCATTTT CASSLEVGSKQPQHF
TRBJ2-1 TRBV19 TRBD2 NA TGTGCCAGTACTAGCGGGAGAGGGGCAGGGCTCAATGAGCAGTTCTTC CASTSGRGAGLNEQFF
TRBJ1-5 TRBV2 TRBD1 NA TGTGCCAGCAGTCCTGACAGGGGTGATCAGCCCCAGCATTTT CASSPDRGDQPQHF
TRBJ2-5 TRBV10-3 TRBD2 NA TGTGCCATCAGTGAGGGGGCTAGCGGGGGACCTAAGGAGACCCAGTACTTC CAISEGASGGPKETQYF
TRBJ1-2 TRBV6-2/TRBV6-3 TRBD1 NA TGTGCCAGCAGCCGGGGACAGATCACCTACACCTTC CASSRGQITYTF
TRBJ1-3 TRBV18 TRBD1 NA TGTGCCAGCTCACCGACGACAGGGCCTGGAAACACCATATATTTT CASSPTTGPGNTIYF
TRBJ2-7 TRBV4-3 NA few TGCGCCAGCAGCCAAGATACAGGGAGCTCCTACGAGCAGTACTTC CASSQDTGSSYEQYF
TRBJ1-5 TRBV4-1 TRBD1 NA TGCGCCAGCAGCCAAGATGGACAGGCGAGGCAGCCCCAGCATTTT CASSQDGQARQPQHF
TRBJ2-5 TRBV7-2 NA once TGTGCCAGCAGCTTAGGGTCTACCCGGGGACAAGAGACCCAGTACTTC CASSLGSTRGQETQYF